The 31 T cell receptor beta chains listed next were all sequenced from one sample in a study of identifying expanded T cells in peripheral blood. Method: immunoSEQ multiplex PCR; TCRdb's copy keeps in-frame clones and lacks some. The sample consists of about 100,000 clones, approximately 88% of them appearing once. Sequencing used blood. These receptors all stem from a person aged 18 to 69 in good health.

The chain combines TRBV5-1 with TRBJ2-5; D gene uncertain. This CDR3 comprises 14 residues. Germline-derived CDR1 and CDR2 are SGHRS and YFSETQ. V lost 4 bases and J lost 4, with 14 bases in between. CDR3 amino acids: CASSLEPSVETQYF. The CDR3 region has the DNA TGCGCCAGCAGCCTAGAGCCCAGCGTAGAGACCCAGTACTTC.

This chain uses TRBV5-6 with TRBJ2-7; no firm D call. The CDR3 totals 18 residues. The germline V and J ends were trimmed by 0 bases and 3 bases, with 22 bases remaining between them. Germline V lookup: CDR1 SGHDT, CDR2 YYEEEE. The CDR3 spells CASSLGLSPRVPFYEQYF. CDR3 bases: TGTGCCAGCAGCTTGGGTTTATCTCCAAGGGTCCCTTTCTACGAGCAGTACTTC.

This chain uses TRBV18 with TRBJ2-2; D is tentatively TRBD1 or TRBD2 (5 bases each). Germline CDR1 reads KGHSH; CDR2 reads LQKENI. The CDR3 extends over 15 amino acids. V lost 7 bases to trimming and J lost 0 bases, with 12 bases between them. The CDR3 here is CASLTGTANTGELFF. The DNA of the CDR3 is TGTGCCAGCTTGACCGGGACCGCGAACACCGGGGAGCTGTTTTTT.

This clone was recorded once. The chain links TRBV7-3 to TRBJ2-2, with a tentative D call TRBD2 (6 bases). The CDR3 length is 16 residues. The V and J ends lost 1 base and 1 base respectively, with 10 bases between them. Germline V gene sequence: CDR1 SGHTA, CDR2 FQGTGA. The CDR3, as DNA: TGTGCCAGCAGCTTAATGGGGACTGAGAACACCGGGGAGCTGTTTTTT. It translates to CASSLMGTENTGELFF.

The chain has TRBV28 and TRBJ2-7; unclear D gene. V dropped 7 bases and J dropped 1 base, with 11 bases sitting between them. The CDR3 length is 13 residues. The V gene's germline CDR1 is MDHEN and CDR2 SYDVKM. The CDR3 loop reads CASIESPSYEQYF. CDR3 bases: TGTGCCAGCATAGAGAGTCCGTCCTACGAGCAGTACTTC.

This clone occurred once. The chain employs TRBV5-6 and TRBJ2-2, with TRBD2 identical over 14 bases. The CDR3 totals 17 residues. J gave up 5 bases and V 4 bases, and 7 bases lay outside the gene matches. Germline lookup yields CDR1 SGHDT and CDR2 YYEEEE. CDR3 nucleotides: TGTGCCAGCAGCCGATGGACTAGCGGGGGGATTACCGGGGAGCTGTTTTTT. Translation gives CASSRWTSGGITGELFF.

CDR3 amino acids: CASSLGGLFF. In DNA, the CDR3 is TGTGCCAGCAGCTTAGGAGGACTGTTTTTT. The chain uses TRBV7-6 and TRBJ1-4; no clear D gene. Germline CDR1 and CDR2: SGHVS and FNYEAQ. The CDR3 is 10 amino acids. V lost 1 base to trimming and J lost 13 bases, with 4 bases between them.

V usage is TRBV2 and J usage is TRBJ1-1, with 9 bases matching TRBD1. Trimming cost V 5 bases and J 6 bases; bases outside gene matches: 7. From germline, CDR1 is SNHLY and CDR2 FYNNEI. This CDR3 comprises 14 residues. CDR3 nucleotides: TGTGCCAGCAGTTCGGGACAGGGTGGCGCTGAAGCTTTCTTT. Translating it yields CASSSGQGGAEAFF.

This clone has a handful of counts. For the CDR3, the DNA is TGTGCCAGCAGCACGGGCGCAGGGGAGGGCTACACCTTC. It yields the protein CASSTGAGEGYTF. This chain joins TRBV6-5 and TRBJ1-2; tentatively, D is TRBD1 (6 bases). The CDR3 spans 13 residues. Trimming left V 6 bases short and J 8 bases short, with 16 bases between. CDR1 and CDR2 from the germline V gene are MNHEY and SVGAGI.

This clone was seen a few times. This chain links TRBV7-9 with TRBJ1-2; D possibly corresponds to TRBD1 (6 bases). CDR3 length equals 16 residues. From germline, CDR1 is SEHNR and CDR2 FQNEAQ (reference sequence). The germline V and J ends were trimmed by 4 bases and 4 bases, with 19 bases remaining between them. The CDR3 reads CASSSEQGFGGYGYTF. CDR3 in DNA: TGTGCCAGCAGCTCCGAACAGGGATTTGGTGGCTATGGCTACACCTTC.

This CDR3 is CASSPGMNTEAFF. The CDR3 DNA reads TGTGCCAGCAGTCCCGGCATGAACACTGAAGCTTTCTTT. The rearrangement uses TRBV7-3 and TRBJ1-1; D is ambiguous. CDR3 length: 13 amino acids. Per germline, CDR1 SGHTA and CDR2 FQGTGA. Deletions cut 6 bases from V and 0 bases from J, with 8 bases between.

This chain connects TRBV27 to TRBJ2-7; 8 bases match TRBD2. The germline V gene has CDR1 MNHEY and CDR2 SMNVEV (reference sequence). This CDR3 has 13 amino acids. Trimming took 4 bases from V and 5 from J; bases not matched to a gene: 4. The chain's CDR3 is CASSSREGDEQYF. The CDR3 coding sequence is TGTGCCAGCAGTTCCCGGGAGGGAGACGAGCAGTACTTC.

This chain joins TRBV6-4 and TRBJ2-5, with 8 bases fitting TRBD2. V shed 6 bases, J shed 6 bases, and the junction held 12 bases outside the gene matches. This CDR3 spans 15 amino acids. The germline V gene encodes CDR1 MRHNA and CDR2 SNTAGT. This chain's CDR3 is CASRTPGGGKKTQYF. The DNA for the CDR3 is TGTGCCAGCAGGACGCCCGGGGGGGGGAAGAAGACCCAGTACTTC.

This clone occurred once. This chain joins TRBV5-6 and TRBJ1-4; D is perhaps TRBD1 (5 bases). CDR3 length: 14 amino acids. V lost 0 bases to trimming and J lost 7 bases, with 10 bases between them. Germline V gene sequence: CDR1 SGHDT, CDR2 YYEEEE. For the CDR3, the DNA is TGTGCCAGCAGCTTGGCCGGGGGATCTGAAAAACTGTTTTTT. Encoded protein: CASSLAGGSEKLFF.

This chain uses TRBV7-6 with TRBJ1-5; D is unclear. Trimming left V 5 bases short and J 3 bases short, with 8 bases between. Germline V gives CDR1 SGHVS, CDR2 FNYEAQ. CDR3 length: 13 amino acids. The CDR3 DNA sequence: TGTGCCAGCAGCAGAGAACCCAATCAGCCCCAGCATTTT. It codes for CASSREPNQPQHF.

The CDR3 is CASSYSSTRNQPQHF. In nucleotides, the CDR3 is TGTGCCAGCAGTTACTCGTCGACAAGAAATCAGCCCCAGCATTTT. The chain employs TRBV6-5 and TRBJ1-5; no clear D. Germline assignment: CDR1 MNHEY and CDR2 SVGAGI. Trimming removed 0 bases from V and 4 bases from J, with 10 bases in between. There are 15 residues in the CDR3.

This clone came up a few times. The rearrangement links TRBV6-6 to TRBJ1-6; no clear D gene. Germline values: CDR1 MNHNY, CDR2 SVGAGI (reference sequence). The V gene lost 2 bases and the J gene lost 10 bases, with 9 bases spanning the gap. This CDR3 comprises 13 residues. The CDR3 spells CASSYEPGSPLHF. The CDR3 DNA follows: TGTGCCAGCAGTTACGAACCAGGATCACCCCTCCACTTT.

The chain combines TRBV9 with TRBJ2-1; D gene ambiguous. Germline loops: CDR1 SGDLS, CDR2 YYNGEE. The length of the CDR3 is 12 residues. Trimming cost V 0 bases and J 5 bases, with 3 bases left between them. As DNA, the CDR3 is TGTGCCAGCAGCGTAGCTGACAATGAGCAGTTCTTC. Translating gives CASSVADNEQFF.

The chain joins TRBV6-4 to TRBJ1-1, with D possibly matching TRBD1 (5 bases). The length of the CDR3 is 14 residues. With 5 bases removed from V and 1 base from J, the gap between germline ends came to 11 bases. The germline V gene has CDR1 MRHNA and CDR2 SNTAGT. The CDR3 region has the DNA TGTGCCAGCAGTCCGGGACGGCCGAACACTGAAGCTTTCTTT. It yields the protein CASSPGRPNTEAFF.

The chain employs TRBV12-5 and TRBJ2-1, with D perhaps TRBD2 (5 bases). CDR3 length: 11 amino acids. V shed 3 bases and J shed 8 bases, with 5 bases lying between them. Germline CDR1 LGHNT, CDR2 FRNRAP. The CDR3 nucleotides are TGTGCTAGTGGTTTCGGGGATGAGCAGTTCTTC. It specifies CASGFGDEQFF.

The V gene is TRBV5-6, the J gene TRBJ2-1; unclear D gene. The germline V and J ends were trimmed by 1 base and 0 bases, with 8 bases remaining between them. CDR1 is SGHDT, CDR2 YYEEEE, per germline. The CDR3 loop spans 15 amino acids. The DNA for the CDR3 is TGTGCCAGCAGCTTGTTTTCCACCTCCTACAATGAGCAGTTCTTC. Translating gives CASSLFSTSYNEQFF.

The rearrangement links TRBV19 to TRBJ2-1; D ambiguous. This CDR3 region has 13 residues. V lost 7 bases and J lost 7, with 14 bases in between. Germline V gives CDR1 LNHDA, CDR2 SQIVND (reference sequence). The CDR3 protein is CASTPLGFNEQFF. The CDR3 DNA sequence: TGTGCCAGTACCCCGTTAGGTTTTAATGAGCAGTTCTTC. Full variable domain (outside the CDR3, taken from reference TRBV19 and TRBJ2-1): DGGITQSPKYLFRKEGQNVTLSCEQNLNHDAMYWYRQDPGQGLRLIYYSQIVNDFQKGDIAEGYSVSREKKESFPLTVTSAQKNPTAFYLCASTPLGFNEQFFGPGTRLTVL.

The chain carries TRBV4-2 and TRBJ1-2; D uncertain. This CDR3 has 14 residues. Trimming stripped 0 bases from V and 8 bases from J, with 13 bases between. Germline V gene data show CDR1 as LGHNA and CDR2 as YNFKEQ. The CDR3: CASSQEGIETGYTF. The DNA of the CDR3 is TGTGCCAGCAGCCAAGAGGGCATTGAGACGGGCTACACCTTC.

The chain is built from TRBV2 and TRBJ2-7; TRBD1 agrees at 8 bases. V was pared by 7 bases and J by 3 bases, with 5 bases of the junction left unmatched. The germline V gene encodes CDR1 SNHLY and CDR2 FYNNEI. The CDR3 totals 13 residues. The CDR3 loop is CASNLDRDYEQYF. As DNA, the CDR3 is TGTGCCAGCAATTTGGACAGGGACTACGAGCAGTACTTC.

This rearrangement joins TRBV7-8 to TRBJ2-7; D might be TRBD1 or TRBD2, each matching 5 bases. The V gene's germline CDR1 is SGHVS and CDR2 FQNEAQ. The CDR3 runs 14 residues. Trimming removed 1 base from V and 0 bases from J, with 7 bases in between. CDR3 in DNA: TGTGCCAGCAGCTTAGGGGACGGCTCCTACGAGCAGTACTTC. It encodes CASSLGDGSYEQYF.

V is TRBV4-1 and J is TRBJ2-3, with 9 positions matching TRBD2. Per germline, CDR1 MGHRA and CDR2 YSYEKL. The CDR3 is made up of 15 amino acids. V gave up 4 bases and J gave up 2 bases; unmatched junction bases: 4. CDR3 protein: CASSLAGVTTDTQYF. CDR3 coding DNA: TGCGCCAGCAGCCTAGCGGGGGTGACCACAGATACGCAGTATTTT.

The chain employs TRBV19 and TRBJ1-2; a weak D match, TRBD1 (5 bases). Trimming stripped 5 bases from V and 4 bases from J, with 11 bases between. Germline lookup yields CDR1 LNHDA and CDR2 SQIVND (reference sequence). The CDR3 has 13 amino acids. CDR3 in amino acids: CASSDRSFYGYTF. DNA of the CDR3: TGTGCCAGTAGTGACAGATCCTTCTATGGCTACACCTTC.

The rearrangement uses TRBV5-6 and TRBJ1-2; 8 bases fit TRBD1. From germline, CDR1 is SGHDT and CDR2 YYEEEE. J was trimmed by 6 bases and V by 4 bases; bases with no gene match: 8. This CDR3 contains 14 residues. CDR3 region: CASSALGQGDGYTF. In DNA, the CDR3 is TGTGCCAGCAGCGCACTAGGACAGGGTGATGGCTACACCTTC.

This sequence joins TRBV18 and TRBJ2-7, with D hard to call. The ends were cut back, 1 base at V and 5 bases at J, with 6 bases in the middle. The CDR3 spans 12 residues. The germline V gene has CDR1 KGHSH and CDR2 LQKENI. The CDR3 region has the DNA TGTGCCAGCTCACCACGAGCCCACGAGCAGTACTTC. Its protein is CASSPRAHEQYF.

This clone was picked up one time. The rearrangement uses TRBV4-1 and TRBJ2-3; TRBD2 agrees at 8 bases. The CDR3 loop spans 17 amino acids. Germline lookup yields CDR1 MGHRA and CDR2 YSYEKL. The ends lost 0 bases at V and 1 base at J; junction bases unmatched: 6. The CDR3 region is CASSQEPPGGGTDTQYF. In DNA form, the CDR3 reads TGCGCCAGCAGCCAAGAACCCCCGGGGGGGGGCACAGATACGCAGTATTTT.

For the CDR3, the DNA is TGTGCCAGCAGTGGCCCTGGGACCCACACCGGGGAGCTGTTTTTT. Translating it yields CASSGPGTHTGELFF. The chain couples TRBV2 to TRBJ2-2; D is possibly TRBD1 or TRBD2 (5 bases each). The CDR3 runs 15 residues. The germline V gene encodes CDR1 SNHLY and CDR2 FYNNEI. The germline V and J ends were trimmed by 4 bases and 3 bases, with 12 bases remaining between them.